This passage covers 25 T cell receptor beta chains from one sample sequenced in a study of T cell responses to AZD1222 COVID-19 vaccine. TCRdb's table, derived via immunoSEQ multiplex PCR, lists solely in-frame clones and lacks some. The sample holds under 70,000 clones, around four fifths seen once. Sequencing was performed on peripheral blood, taken on day 0 of AZD1222 vaccination. The receptor source for this set is an adult in good health.

The chain has TRBV28 and TRBJ2-7; 7 nucleotides match TRBD1. CDR3 length equals 15 residues. In germline, CDR1 is MDHEN, CDR2 SYDVKM. V was clipped by 5 bases and J by 2 bases; unmatched bases: 9. CDR3 nucleotides: TGTGCCAGCAGTCCCCAGACAGGGACCCCCTACGAGCAGTACTTC. It specifies CASSPQTGTPYEQYF. The complete variable domain, with remaining parts taken from reference TRBV28 and TRBJ2-7, reads DVKVTQSSRYLVKRTGEKVFLECVQDMDHENMFWYRQDPGLGLRLIYFSYDVKMKEKGDIPEGYSVSREKKERFSLILESASTNQTSMYLCASSPQTGTPYEQYFGPGTRLTVT.

In DNA, the CDR3 is TGTGCCAGCAGTTTTAGACAGCCCTACGAGCAGTACTTC. It translates to CASSFRQPYEQYF. The chain couples TRBV28 to TRBJ2-7; TRBD1 might be the D (5 bases). Germline V lookup: CDR1 MDHEN, CDR2 SYDVKM. This CDR3 comprises 13 residues. V lost 3 bases to trimming and J lost 2 bases, with 8 bases between them.

The V call is TRBV10-3, the J call TRBJ2-5, with TRBD1 matching over 9 bases. Per the germline V gene, CDR1 is ENHRY and CDR2 is SYGVKD. There are 12 residues in the CDR3. V was pared by 8 bases and J by 5 bases, with 3 bases of the junction left unmatched. CDR3: CAIGQGWETQYF. CDR3 nucleotides: TGTGCCATCGGACAGGGGTGGGAGACCCAGTACTTC.

J is TRBJ2-1 and V is TRBV2, with 8 positions matching TRBD2. CDR1 SNHLY and CDR2 FYNNEI come from the germline V gene. With V trimmed by 7 bases and J by 0 bases, 5 bases remained unmatched. The CDR3 consists of 15 residues. The CDR3 loop reads CASTGGGPSYNEQFF. The CDR3 nucleotides are TGTGCCAGCACGGGCGGGGGGCCCTCCTACAATGAGCAGTTCTTC.

The chain has TRBV3-1 (or the pseudogene TRBV3-2) and TRBJ1-2; TRBD1 might be the D (5 bases). The CDR3 covers 15 residues. V gave up 4 bases and J gave up 4 bases, with 16 bases separating them. Per germline, CDR1 LGHDT and CDR2 YNNKEL (reference sequence). This CDR3 reads CASSLGTAKSYGYTF. DNA of the CDR3: TGTGCCAGCAGCCTGGGGACTGCCAAGTCCTATGGCTACACCTTC.

The rearrangement joins TRBV4-3 to TRBJ2-2; TRBD1 agrees at 9 bases. The ends lost 4 bases at V and 6 bases at J; junction bases unmatched: 6. This CDR3 has 15 residues. CDR1 and CDR2 from the germline V gene are LGHNA and YSLEER. The CDR3, as DNA: TGCGCCAGCAGCCGAGGACAGGGGATATCCGGGGAGCTGTTTTTT. This translates into CASSRGQGISGELFF.

The V call is TRBV11-3, the J call TRBJ1-1; D might be TRBD1 (6 bases). The CDR3 consists of 14 residues. Germline V lookup: CDR1 SGHNT, CDR2 YENEEA. V lost 5 bases to trimming and J lost 2 bases, with 12 bases between them. This CDR3 is CASSQGGDNTEAFF. CDR3 nucleotides: TGTGCCAGCAGCCAAGGGGGGGATAACACTGAAGCTTTCTTT.

Here the CDR3 reads CSVPGGLPYEQYF. For the CDR3, the DNA is TGCAGCGTTCCAGGGGGCCTGCCCTACGAGCAGTACTTC. The chain couples TRBV29-1 to TRBJ2-7; TRBD1 matches 8 bases. CDR1 SQVTM and CDR2 ANQGSEA come from the germline V gene. Germline trimming cut 5 bases from V and 2 bases from J; bases unmatched to any gene: 5. The CDR3 consists of 13 residues.

This chain uses TRBV7-2 with TRBJ1-3; D gene ambiguous. Trimming removed 3 bases at V and 0 bases at J, with 12 bases between. The length of the CDR3 is 16 residues. From germline, CDR1 is SGHTA and CDR2 FQGNSA. The CDR3 DNA reads as TGTGCCAGCAGCTTGCCAGGTTCTTTCTCTGGAAACACCATATATTTT. Translated: CASSLPGSFSGNTIYF.

The chain joins TRBV7-6 to TRBJ2-7, with a tentative D call TRBD1 (6 bases). The germline gives CDR1 SGHVS, CDR2 FNYEAQ. The CDR3 is made up of 15 amino acids. V was shortened by 5 bases and J by 6 bases, with 20 bases between the two germline ends. This chain's CDR3 is CASSPTRTVSGEQYF. The CDR3 bases are TGTGCCAGCAGCCCTACCCGGACAGTTTCGGGCGAGCAGTACTTC. The full variable domain, in which reference TRBV7-6 and TRBJ2-7 provide the parts outside the CDR3, is GAGVSQSPRYKVTKRGQDVALRCDPISGHVSLYWYRQALGQGPEFLTYFNYEAQQDKSGLPNDRFSAERPEGSISTLTIQRTEQRDSAMYRCASSPTRTVSGEQYFGPGTRLTVT.

The rearrangement links TRBV15 to TRBJ1-1, with D uncertain. CDR3 length equals 13 residues. V shed 5 bases and J shed 4 bases, with 11 bases lying between them. Germline V gene lookup returns CDR1 LNHNV and CDR2 YYDKDF (reference sequence). CDR3 nucleotides: TGTGCCACCAGCCCCCACCTAGGCACTGAAGCTTTCTTT. Its protein product is CATSPHLGTEAFF.

The V and J genes are TRBV11-3 and TRBJ2-3, with 9 bases aligning to TRBD2. The CDR3 spans 15 residues. CDR1 and CDR2 from the germline V gene are SGHNT and YENEEA. The J segment lost 6 bases and the V segment lost 1 base, leaving 5 bases of the junction unmatched. CDR3 sequence reads: CASSLGLAVGDTQYF. CDR3 nucleotide sequence: TGTGCCAGCAGCTTAGGACTAGCGGTGGGGGATACGCAGTATTTT.

The V gene is TRBV28, the J gene TRBJ1-3, with 8 bases aligning to TRBD1. Germline V gene data show CDR1 as MDHEN and CDR2 as SYDVKM. V dropped 3 bases and J dropped 1; count of bases not matched to a gene: 5. The CDR3 consists of 16 residues. The CDR3: CASSFWTGLSGNTIYF. CDR3 nucleotides: TGTGCCAGCAGTTTTTGGACAGGGCTATCTGGAAACACCATATATTTT.

CDR3 nucleotide sequence: TGTGCCAGCAGCCAAGCGATTATGGGGACACACACCTTC. Amino acid sequence: CASSQAIMGTHTF. This sequence joins TRBV3-1 (or the pseudogene TRBV3-2) and TRBJ1-2, with D possibly being TRBD1 (6 bases). The V end was cut by 1 base, the J end by 12 bases, with 15 bases between. CDR1 and CDR2 from the germline V gene are LGHDT and YNNKEL (reference sequence). The CDR3 is made up of 13 amino acids.

The rearrangement links TRBV28 to TRBJ1-1, with TRBD1 matching over 7 bases. The V segment lost 8 bases and the J segment 2 bases; nucleotides outside the gene matches: 5. Germline assignment: CDR1 MDHEN and CDR2 SYDVKM. The CDR3 is 13 amino acids. CDR3 sequence: CASGSGGNTEAFF. In DNA form, the CDR3 reads TGTGCCAGCGGATCAGGGGGAAACACTGAAGCTTTCTTT.

Only a few counts were recorded for this clone. CDR3 DNA sequence: TGTGCCAGCAGCTTAGCCATACTAGCGGGACGGAATGAGCAGTTCTTC. It yields the protein CASSLAILAGRNEQFF. The gene calls are TRBV7-2 and TRBJ2-1, with 10 nucleotides matching TRBD2. Germline V gives CDR1 SGHTA, CDR2 FQGNSA. This CDR3 has 16 amino acids. V shed 0 bases, J shed 7 bases, and the junction held 6 bases outside the gene matches.

This chain links TRBV29-1 with TRBJ1-1, with a tentative D call TRBD1 (6 bases). This CDR3 has 13 residues. The V gene's germline CDR1 is SQVTM and CDR2 ANQGSEA. V shed 2 bases and J shed 1 base, with 8 bases lying between them. The CDR3 here is CSVETGTNTEAFF. The CDR3 DNA reads TGCAGCGTTGAAACAGGGACGAACACTGAAGCTTTCTTT.

The chain joins TRBV28 to TRBJ2-7, with D perhaps TRBD1 (6 bases). The germline V gene encodes CDR1 MDHEN and CDR2 SYDVKM. Deletions cut 3 bases from V and 4 bases from J, with 10 bases between. The CDR3 length is 13 residues. The CDR3 reads CASSLTGNYEQYF. As DNA, the CDR3 is TGTGCCAGCAGTTTGACAGGAAATTACGAGCAGTACTTC.

This clone was found once. In DNA, the CDR3 is TGTGCCAGCAGCGGAACCGGGACAGGAAACTATGGCTACACCTTC. It specifies CASSGTGTGNYGYTF. The chain uses TRBV9 and TRBJ1-2; 8 bases map to TRBD1. Trimming took 3 bases from V and 2 from J; bases not matched to a gene: 6. Germline V CDR1 and CDR2: SGDLS, YYNGEE. This CDR3 comprises 15 residues.

V and J are TRBV29-1 and TRBJ2-7; TRBD1 is a possible D gene (5 bases). Germline CDR1 is SQVTM and CDR2 is ANQGSEA. The CDR3 contains 13 residues. V was clipped by 1 base and J by 4 bases, with 11 bases between them. This CDR3 is CSVEAGAEYEQYF. The CDR3, as DNA: TGCAGCGTTGAAGCTGGGGCCGAATACGAGCAGTACTTC.

This chain connects TRBV10-3 to TRBJ2-7; perhaps TRBD2 as D (7 bases). V gave up 0 bases and J gave up 4 bases, with 19 bases separating them. Germline V gives CDR1 ENHRY, CDR2 SYGVKD. The CDR3 spans 17 residues. In DNA, the CDR3 is TGTGCCATCAGTGAGTCGGGCCTGGGGGGGGACAATTACGAGCAGTACTTC. It encodes CAISESGLGGDNYEQYF.

V and J are TRBV7-9 and TRBJ2-7; D gene ambiguous. Germline CDR1 reads SEHNR; CDR2 reads FQNEAQ (reference sequence). The CDR3 covers 15 residues. With 0 bases removed from V and 3 bases from J, the gap between germline ends came to 12 bases. CDR3 residues: CASSLAVGGVYEQYF. The CDR3 coding sequence is TGTGCCAGCAGCTTAGCCGTCGGTGGAGTCTACGAGCAGTACTTC.

J is TRBJ1-1 and V is TRBV28; maybe TRBD1 (6 bases). This CDR3 comprises 15 residues. Germline V gives CDR1 MDHEN, CDR2 SYDVKM. V lost 6 bases and J 1 base, leaving 15 bases between the germline ends. CDR3 sequence reads: CASSSPGQRNTEAFF. In DNA, the CDR3 is TGTGCCAGCAGCTCTCCAGGACAGAGGAACACTGAAGCTTTCTTT.

This clone was seen a few times. V is TRBV24-1 and J is TRBJ2-5; D gene ambiguous. The CDR3 length is 14 residues. Germline CDR1 reads KGHDR; CDR2 reads SFDVKD. Deletions cut 1 base from V and 2 bases from J, with 7 bases between. The CDR3 here is CATSDFGQQETQYF. The CDR3 nucleotides read TGTGCCACCAGTGATTTCGGCCAGCAAGAGACCCAGTACTTC.

The rearrangement joins TRBV6-2 or TRBV6-3 to TRBJ2-3, with 10 bases aligning to TRBD2. Trimming cost V 0 bases and J 5 bases; bases outside gene matches: 5. The length of the CDR3 is 16 residues. Per the germline V gene, CDR1 is MNHEY and CDR2 is SVGEGT. CDR3 sequence: CASSYSSGGVGDTQYF. The CDR3 coding sequence is TGTGCCAGCAGTTACTCAAGCGGGGGGGTCGGAGATACGCAGTATTTT.